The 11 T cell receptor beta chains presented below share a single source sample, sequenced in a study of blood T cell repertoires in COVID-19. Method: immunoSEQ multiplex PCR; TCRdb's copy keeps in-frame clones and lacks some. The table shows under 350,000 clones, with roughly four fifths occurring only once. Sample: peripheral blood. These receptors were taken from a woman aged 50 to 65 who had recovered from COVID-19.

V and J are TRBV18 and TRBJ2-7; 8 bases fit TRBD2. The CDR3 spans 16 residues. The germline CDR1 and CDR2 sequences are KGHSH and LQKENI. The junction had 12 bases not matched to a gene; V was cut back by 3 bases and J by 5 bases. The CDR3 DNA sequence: TGTGCCAGCTCACCCTCTGTAGGTAGCGGGGCCGACGAGCAGTACTTC. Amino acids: CASSPSVGSGADEQYF.

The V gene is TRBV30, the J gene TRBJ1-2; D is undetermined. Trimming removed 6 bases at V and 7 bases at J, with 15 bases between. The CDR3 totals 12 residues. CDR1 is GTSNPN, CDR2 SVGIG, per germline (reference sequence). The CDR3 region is CACLPGFGGYTF. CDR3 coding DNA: TGTGCCTGCCTACCGGGATTTGGTGGCTACACCTTC.

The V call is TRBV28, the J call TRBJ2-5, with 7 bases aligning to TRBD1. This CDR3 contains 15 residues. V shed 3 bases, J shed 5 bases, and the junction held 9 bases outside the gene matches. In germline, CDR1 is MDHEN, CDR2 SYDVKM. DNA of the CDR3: TGTGCCAGCAGTTTCACAGGGACAGTGGGGGAGACCCAGTACTTC. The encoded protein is CASSFTGTVGETQYF.

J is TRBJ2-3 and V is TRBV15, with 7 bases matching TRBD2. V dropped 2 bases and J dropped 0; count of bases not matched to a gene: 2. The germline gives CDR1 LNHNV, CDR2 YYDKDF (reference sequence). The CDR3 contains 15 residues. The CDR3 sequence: CATSRRTSSTDTQYF. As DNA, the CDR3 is TGTGCCACCAGCAGACGGACTAGTAGCACAGATACGCAGTATTTT.

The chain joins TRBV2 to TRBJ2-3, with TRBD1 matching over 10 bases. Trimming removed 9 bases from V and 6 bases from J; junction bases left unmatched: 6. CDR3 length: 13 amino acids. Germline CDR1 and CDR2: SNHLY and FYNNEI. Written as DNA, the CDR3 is TGTGCCAGTGGACAGGGGGGTGAGGATACGCAGTATTTT. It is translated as CASGQGGEDTQYF.

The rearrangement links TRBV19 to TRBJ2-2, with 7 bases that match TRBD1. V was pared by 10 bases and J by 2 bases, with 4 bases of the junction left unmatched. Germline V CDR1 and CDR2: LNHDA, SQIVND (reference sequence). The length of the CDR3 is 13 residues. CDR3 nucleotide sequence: TGTGCCACCCGGGACAGTAACACCGGGGAGCTGTTTTTT. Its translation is CATRDSNTGELFF.

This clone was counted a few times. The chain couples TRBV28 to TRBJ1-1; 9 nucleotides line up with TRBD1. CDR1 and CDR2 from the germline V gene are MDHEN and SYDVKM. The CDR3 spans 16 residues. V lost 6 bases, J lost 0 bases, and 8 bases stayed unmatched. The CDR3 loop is CASSPWGQGMNTEAFF. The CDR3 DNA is TGTGCCAGCAGCCCATGGGGACAGGGTATGAACACTGAAGCTTTCTTT.

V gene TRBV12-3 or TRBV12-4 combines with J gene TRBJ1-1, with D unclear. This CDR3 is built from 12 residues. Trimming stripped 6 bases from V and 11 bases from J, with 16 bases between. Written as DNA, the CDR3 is TGTGCCAGCAGAGTGGGAGGCGGCGAGGCTTTCTTT. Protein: CASRVGGGEAFF.

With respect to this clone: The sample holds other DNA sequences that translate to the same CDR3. The CDR3 is CASSPRGNYGYTF. CDR3 bases: TGTGCCAGCAGCCCCAGGGGAAACTATGGCTACACCTTC. The chain links TRBV3-1 (or the pseudogene TRBV3-2) to TRBJ1-2; tentatively, D is TRBD1 (6 bases). Germline CDR1 LGHDT, CDR2 YNNKEL (reference sequence). The CDR3 contains 13 residues. Trimming left V 4 bases short and J 2 bases short, with 8 bases between.

CDR3 region: CASSFRDSVNEQFF. For the CDR3, the DNA is TGTGCCAGCAGCTTTCGGGACAGCGTCAATGAGCAGTTCTTC. V is TRBV5-4 and J is TRBJ2-1, with 7 bases aligning to TRBD1. Germline V gene lookup returns CDR1 SGHNT and CDR2 YYREEE (reference sequence). The CDR3 has 14 amino acids. J lost 6 bases, V lost 2 bases, and 5 bases had no gene match.

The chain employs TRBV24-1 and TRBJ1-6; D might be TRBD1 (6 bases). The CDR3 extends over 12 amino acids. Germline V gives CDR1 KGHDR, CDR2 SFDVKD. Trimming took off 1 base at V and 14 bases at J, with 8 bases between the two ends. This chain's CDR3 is CATSDFSGALHF. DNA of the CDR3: TGTGCCACCAGTGATTTTTCAGGGGCCCTCCACTTT.